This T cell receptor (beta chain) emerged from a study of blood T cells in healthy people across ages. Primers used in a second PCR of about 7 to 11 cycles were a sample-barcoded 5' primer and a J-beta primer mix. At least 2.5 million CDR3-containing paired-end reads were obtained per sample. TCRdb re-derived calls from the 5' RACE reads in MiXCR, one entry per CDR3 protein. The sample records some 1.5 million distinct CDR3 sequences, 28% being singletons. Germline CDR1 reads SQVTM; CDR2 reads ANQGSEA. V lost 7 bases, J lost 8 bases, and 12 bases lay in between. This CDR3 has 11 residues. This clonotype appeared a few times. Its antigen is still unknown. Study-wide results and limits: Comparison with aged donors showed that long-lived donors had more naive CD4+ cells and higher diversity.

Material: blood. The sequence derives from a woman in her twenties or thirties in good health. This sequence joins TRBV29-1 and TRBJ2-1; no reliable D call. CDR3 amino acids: CSAGSLDEQFF. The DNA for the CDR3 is TGCAGCGCTGGCTCGCTGGATGAGCAGTTCTTC.